This T cell receptor (beta chain) was sequenced in a study of cytomegalovirus exposure and HLA in healthy donors (dated by TCRdb to 2016 to 2017). Study-wide context: According to an earlier analysis of 587 of the donors, about 170 million T cells yielded 95 million to 140 million unique TCR beta sequences and more than 250 Gb of sequence data. Genome-wide SNP genotypes for about three fifths of the 666 donors were used in a later genetic analysis, which treated that subset as a discovery cohort. Typing coverage differed by locus: A, B, C, DRB1 and DQB1 were typed in roughly 620-630 donors, DQA1 in 500 to 550, DPA1 in some 570, and DPB1 in 450 to 480. To study patterns of TCR occurrence, a later analysis re-analyzed previously published TCR beta repertoires from around 660 donors and added high-resolution HLA genotyping. Roughly 300 gigabases of sequencing data and around 85 million unique TCR sequences made up an early release that covered several hundred HLA-typed donors. Every discovery cohort repertoire had been produced on one sequencing platform. The study aimed to test whether cataloging public T cell receptors could reveal signatures of past pathogen exposure. Along with the approximately 700-subject first cohort, a separate validation cohort of more than 90 different subjects was used. A few DR-DQ haplotypes were treated as single units for association and clustering because of strong linkage in the cohort. Among several hundred genotyped donors of the cohort, an average of around 240,000 unique TCR beta nucleotide sequences was sequenced per donor, of which about 18% were non-productive. The study profiled the T cell repertoires of hundreds of subjects by immunosequencing and related them to cytomegalovirus serostatus. Rather than using new phenotypic data, the later analysis identified candidate immune exposures from TCR beta sequences and from how often those sequences occurred across donors. Among the roughly 400 genotyped donors, approximately 77% belonged to the genetic ancestry cluster associated with self-reported Caucasian donors. Alongside the repertoire data, information on donor age, sex, ethnicity and CMV serostatus was compiled. To predict cytomegalovirus infection status, the study combined high-throughput TCR immunosequencing, statistical association of individual TCRs with disease status, and machine learning. HLA typing included class I and class II loci at four-digit resolution. An earlier analysis of fewer than 700 of the donors applied high-throughput TCR beta sequencing to assess whether each TCR beta V gene segment acted as functional or pseudogenic.

In total, 500 to 700 healthy bone marrow donors made up the cohort. All cohort members were sampled while nominally healthy, although unrecorded immune exposures were likely present. Of the 666 cohort members, around 310 had a positive CMV serostatus and 350 to 450 had a negative one, while no CMV serostatus was recorded for the donor. A peripheral blood sample was collected from each donor, and TCR beta sequencing was performed on peripheral blood mononuclear cells. Genomic DNA extraction from the blood cell samples was performed with the Qiagen DNeasy Blood Extraction Kit. There are 15 amino acids in the CDR3, from cysteine to phenylalanine inclusive. Only the CDR3 DNA stays, 45 bases, in frame from base 1. CDR1 SGHRS and CDR2 YFSETQ are derived from the germline V gene. Trimming at the junction amounts to 0 bases on V and 1 base on J, and the germline ends lie 8 bases apart. The library came from the immunoSEQ multiplex PCR assay. The multiplex PCR relied on a mix of 60 forward primers for TCR Vbeta segments and 13 reverse primers for TCR Jbeta segments. Amplification of the CDR3 region of rearranged TCR beta genes was performed with a multiplex PCR assay on genomic DNA. Amplified TCR beta libraries were sequenced as 87-base-pair reads on the Illumina HiSeq System. From the authors' description of their analysis: In a later analysis, 80 million or so unique TCR beta chains were counted across the 500 to 700 repertoires, and approximately 11 million of these chains were shared by at least two donors. Raw reads were error-corrected and collapsed into unique sequences with a nearest-neighbor algorithm that merged closely related sequences to remove PCR and sequencing errors. CDR3 sequences were aligned to IMGT reference sequences to assign V, D and J gene segments. Each retained sequence needed at least a six-nucleotide match to both a V gene segment and a J gene segment. Rearrangements were called productive when the CDR3 lacked stop codons and stayed in frame with V and J; all others were non-productive. CDR3 was defined according to IMGT convention as the region running from the second conserved V-encoded cysteine to the conserved J-encoded phenylalanine. The earlier analysis of fewer than 750 of the donors excluded sequences that lacked an unambiguous match to a single V gene segment. In an earlier analysis of 500 to 750 of the donors, V segments were called functional above 56.7% productive rearrangements and were called segregating when the between-donor standard deviation exceeded 5%. A statistical classification framework was built for diagnosing cytomegalovirus status from the catalog of TCR beta chain sequences. In a later analysis, TCR nucleotide sequences were compared against IMGT/GENE-DB human TR gene sequences so that V and J genes could be assigned. A later analysis assigned CDR3 sequences and most-parsimonious VDJ recombination scenarios with the TCRdist pipeline. In a later analysis, each TCR beta chain was defined by its CDR3 amino acid sequence together with its V-gene family, and reads without a unique V-gene family were excluded. In a later analysis, 500 to 650 highly shared, low-generation-probability nucleotide sequences were removed to address suspected cross-contamination and a sequencing artifact. A later analysis calculated a clonal expansion index for each public chain from normalized within-repertoire ranks of inferred template counts. In a later analysis, generation probabilities were computed with a VDJ recombination model fitted to out-of-frame rearrangements, and the resulting probabilities were checked against IGoR. In a later analysis, hypergeometric tests were used to score TCR-TCR, TCR-HLA and TCR-CMV co-occurrence, with a repertoire-size bias correction applied to TCR pairs. In a later analysis, false discovery rates were estimated by permuting HLA or CMV assignments 20 times. In a later analysis, co-occurring TCRs were grouped using DBSCAN, with TCRdist sequence similarity added in when clustering inside HLA-allele-positive subsets. Repertoires with fewer than 30,000 or more than 120,000 public chains, plus five repertoires with anomalous nucleotide sharing, were excluded from co-occurrence clustering. TCRdb obtained this table from immuneACCESS and retained in-frame rearrangements with V and J assigned. These tables miss some clones; where compared with another copy, unresolved V genes account for less than half of the shortfall, and the remainder is unexplained. V and J calls and clone size are as listed in that table; D and trimming were resolved from the DNA. This sample gives around 150,000 clones in total; roughly 75% of them show up just once. The ten top clones hold less than 5% of the sample.

Concerning this clone: The antigen it binds to is not known. No base qualities exist here, and no much larger clone lies one base off it.

On the study overall, not on this receptor specifically: The authors suggested that the approach could potentially be extended to other disease states and immunological phenotypes. A cluster of highly shared sequence variants was judged likely to be a technical artifact of the sequencing pipeline. In a later genetic analysis, a missense DCLRE1C variant was associated with V-gene and J-gene trimming of TCR beta chains, and the association was replicated in an independent cohort. The study listed around 160 TCR beta chains as associated with cytomegalovirus. In a later analysis, TCR association rates were found to vary across HLA loci, with the most associated TCRs seen for DRB1 alleles and the fewest for HLA-C alleles. Because the 87-base-pair reads could not distinguish some IMGT-functional V segments, including TRBV6-2 and TRBV6-3, those segments were excluded. This cohort had only TCR beta chains sequenced, and the lack of alpha or paired-chain data limited which features could be detected. In an earlier analysis of roughly 500 of the donors, most TCR beta V segments appeared in productive rearrangements about 87% or about 30% of the time, broadly matching IMGT annotations. In vitro tests confirmed that a few of the cytomegalovirus-associated TCR beta chains recognize cytomegalovirus antigens. Compared with the roughly 700-donor mean, donors in an Asian-associated ancestry cluster had fewer N-insertions in productive TCRs, according to a later genetic analysis. A later analysis associated roughly 17,000 TCR beta sequences with specific HLA alleles at a false discovery rate of 0.05. Correlated functional status among segregating V segments might reflect linkage disequilibrium, but an unknown experimental factor could not be ruled out. Because some donors lacked HLA typing at each locus, the association tests relied only on the typed subset. While some public TCRs were present in many individuals, most TCR sequences turned up only very rarely across donors. Sequencing depth was assumed to be roughly uniform across donors in the presence/absence analyses, though that assumption may not hold. In a later analysis, HLA-associated TCR beta chains showed more clonal expansion and lower generation probabilities than non-associated chains that were equally common. Cytomegalovirus status was reported to be diagnosed by the classifier with high specificity and sensitivity in both the original and validation cohorts. Strong co-occurrence of HLA alleles, especially DR and DQ, made assigning TCR associations to individual alleles difficult. According to a later analysis, parvovirus B19, influenza, CMV and Epstein-Barr virus appeared linked to several top co-occurrence clusters. A further reported finding was that TCR beta sequences accurately predicted the HLA-A and HLA-B alleles for most subjects in the first cohort. Because counts were too low, 15 to 20 rarely observed V segments, including chromosome 9 orphons, were left out of the earlier analysis of 587 of the donors. For the cohort, immune exposure information was limited to CMV serostatus. In a later analysis, most CMV-associated TCR beta chains were found to appear HLA-restricted, with HLA associations seemingly driven largely by CMV exposure.

This sequence originates from a man aged 30 to 39 in good health. The chain joins TRBV5-1 to TRBJ2-1; matching of 6 bases hints at TRBD1 as the D gene. Sequencing was performed on PBMCs. The CDR3 protein is CASSLDGTSYNEQFF. The sequence in DNA is TGCGCCAGCAGCTTGGACGGGACATCCTACAATGAGCAGTTCTTC.